These T cell receptor beta chains were read from a single sample in a study of shared T cell receptors in the human thymus. Generated by immunoSEQ multiplex PCR, the TCRdb table keeps only in-frame clones and is missing some. The sample lists hundreds of thousands of clones; just under 95% were seen once. The sample taken for sequencing was thymocytes. The receptors come from a human donor. CDR3s include the opening cysteine and the closing phenylalanine or tryptophan. The D gene is left open where the match is weak. Clone size is given for some rows only: seen once, a few or many times, or a class if the clone is expanded.

V gene: TRBV30
D gene: TRBD1
clone size: .
J gene: TRBJ2-7
CDR3 DNA: TGTGCCTGGACCGTGGACAGGGCCTACGAGCAGTACTTC
CDR3 protein: CAWTVDRAYEQYF

V gene: TRBV6-1
D gene: TRBD2
clone size: .
J gene: TRBJ2-5
CDR3 DNA: TGTGCCAGCAGGCGGACTAGCGGGAGGCCCGAGACCCAGTACTTC
CDR3 protein: CASRRTSGRPETQYF

V gene: TRBV19
D gene: TRBD1
clone size: .
J gene: TRBJ2-7
CDR3 DNA: TGTGCCAGTAGGGCGGACAGGGGCTTTGGAGGGCAGTACTTC
CDR3 protein: CASRADRGFGGQYF

V gene: TRBV19
D gene: .
clone size: .
J gene: TRBJ1-1
CDR3 DNA: TGTGCCAGTAGTATAGATTATCTCCAACAGGGGAACACTGAAGCTTTCTTT
CDR3 protein: CASSIDYLQQGNTEAFF

V gene: TRBV28
D gene: TRBD1
clone size: .
J gene: TRBJ2-7
CDR3 DNA: TGTGCCAGCCGGACAGGGGTATACGAGCAGTACTTC
CDR3 protein: CASRTGVYEQYF

V gene: TRBV27
D gene: .
clone size: once
J gene: TRBJ2-7
CDR3 DNA: TGTGCCAGCAGTTCCGGGGAATACGAGCAGTACTTC
CDR3 protein: CASSSGEYEQYF

V gene: TRBV9
D gene: .
clone size: few
J gene: TRBJ2-5
CDR3 DNA: TGTGCCAGCAGCGTAGTCGGACGAGGGGAGACCCAGTACTTC
CDR3 protein: CASSVVGRGETQYF

V gene: TRBV11-2
D gene: TRBD1
clone size: .
J gene: TRBJ1-2
CDR3 DNA: TGTGCCAGCAGCTTCCAATCGGACAGGGTCTATGGCTACACCTTC
CDR3 protein: CASSFQSDRVYGYTF

V gene: TRBV10-3
D gene: .
clone size: .
J gene: TRBJ1-5
CDR3 DNA: TGTGCCATCAGTGAGTCTTCGGGGGTTAGCAATCAGCCCCAGCATTTT
CDR3 protein: CAISESSGVSNQPQHF

V gene: TRBV7-2
D gene: .
clone size: .
J gene: TRBJ2-3
CDR3 DNA: TGTGCCAGCAGCTTAGGGACCCCCACAGATACGCAGTATTTT
CDR3 protein: CASSLGTPTDTQYF

V gene: TRBV19
D gene: TRBD2
clone size: .
J gene: TRBJ2-1
CDR3 DNA: TGTGCCAGTAGCGGGAGGGGAAGCAATGAGCAGTTCTTC
CDR3 protein: CASSGRGSNEQFF

V gene: TRBV4-1
D gene: .
clone size: .
J gene: TRBJ2-1
CDR3 DNA: TGCGCCAGCAGCCAGAAACTAGTCCCTGAGTTCTTC
CDR3 protein: CASSQKLVPEFF

V gene: TRBV5-1
D gene: .
clone size: once
J gene: TRBJ1-2
CDR3 DNA: TGCGCCAGCAGCTTGGGGGATTCGACCCATAACTATGGCTACACCTTC
CDR3 protein: CASSLGDSTHNYGYTF

V gene: TRBV5-4
D gene: TRBD2
clone size: .
J gene: TRBJ2-1
CDR3 DNA: TGTGCCAGCAGCTTGGGGGTTCGACTAGCGGGAGACCCCGCCTACAATGAGCAGTTCTTC
CDR3 protein: CASSLGVRLAGDPAYNEQFF

V gene: TRBV4-1
D gene: .
clone size: .
J gene: TRBJ2-7
CDR3 DNA: TGCGCCAGCAGCCAATACCCGATTTCTAGCAGGCCCTCCTACGAGCAGTACTTC
CDR3 protein: CASSQYPISSRPSYEQYF

V gene: TRBV11-2
D gene: .
clone size: .
J gene: TRBJ2-3
CDR3 DNA: TGTGCCAGCAGCTTAAGTCGAAGCGTTACCCCCCAAGGCACAGATACGCAGTATTTT
CDR3 protein: CASSLSRSVTPQGTDTQYF

V gene: TRBV27
D gene: .
clone size: .
J gene: TRBJ1-4
CDR3 DNA: TGTGCCAGCACCTCCCGCGGTTACCGACAGGCTGATAATGAAAAACTGTTTTTT
CDR3 protein: CASTSRGYRQADNEKLFF

V gene: TRBV5-1
D gene: TRBD2
clone size: .
J gene: TRBJ2-7
CDR3 DNA: TGCGCCAGCAGCAGTAACGGGACTAGCGGGCTAAGAAGCTCCTACGAGCAGTACTTC
CDR3 protein: CASSSNGTSGLRSSYEQYF

V gene: TRBV10-2
D gene: .
clone size: .
J gene: TRBJ2-7
CDR3 DNA: TGCGCCAGCAGTTCCCAGGGGGGGGACCCCTACGAGCAGTACTTC
CDR3 protein: CASSSQGGDPYEQYF

V gene: TRBV19
D gene: .
clone size: .
J gene: TRBJ2-1
CDR3 DNA: TGTGCCAGTAGTATAGGCTGCCCAGAAAATGAGCAGTTCTTC
CDR3 protein: CASSIGCPENEQFF

V gene: TRBV19
D gene: .
clone size: .
J gene: TRBJ1-2
CDR3 DNA: TGTGCCAGTAGTTTTATTGACAGGATCTGGGGCTATGGCTACACCTTC
CDR3 protein: CASSFIDRIWGYGYTF

V gene: TRBV7-7
D gene: .
clone size: .
J gene: TRBJ2-1
CDR3 DNA: TGTGCTAGCAGCTGGGGTTTGACTAGATTAAGTGAGCAGTTCTTC
CDR3 protein: CASSWGLTRLSEQFF

V gene: TRBV18
D gene: .
clone size: .
J gene: TRBJ1-2
CDR3 DNA: TGTGCCAGCTCACCTATCCCCTTACTAGTCGGGCCTTGGAACTATGGCTACACCTTC
CDR3 protein: CASSPIPLLVGPWNYGYTF

V gene: TRBV28
D gene: TRBD1
clone size: .
J gene: TRBJ2-5
CDR3 DNA: TGTGCCAGCAGCTACGGGACAGAACAAGAGACCCAGTACTTC
CDR3 protein: CASSYGTEQETQYF

V gene: TRBV5-8
D gene: TRBD2
clone size: .
J gene: TRBJ2-2
CDR3 DNA: TGTGCCAGCAGCCCTGGACTAGCGGGAGGTTGGACCGGGGAGCTGTTTTTT
CDR3 protein: CASSPGLAGGWTGELFF

V gene: TRBV19
D gene: TRBD1
clone size: once
J gene: TRBJ2-3
CDR3 DNA: TGTGCCAGTAGTATCCACTCGGACAGGGACCGAATTTTTGACACAGATACGCAGTATTTT
CDR3 protein: CASSIHSDRDRIFDTDTQYF

V gene: TRBV30
D gene: .
clone size: .
J gene: TRBJ1-2
CDR3 DNA: TGTGCCTGGAGTCCAGGAGGGCCCGACTACACCTTC
CDR3 protein: CAWSPGGPDYTF

V gene: TRBV2
D gene: .
clone size: few
J gene: TRBJ2-7
CDR3 DNA: TGTGCCAGCAGTGGGGCCTCCTACGAGCAGTACTTC
CDR3 protein: CASSGASYEQYF

V gene: TRBV7-3
D gene: TRBD1
clone size: once
J gene: TRBJ1-1
CDR3 DNA: TGTGCCAGCAGCTTAACGAGGGGACAGGGGTTGAACACTGAAGCTTTCTTT
CDR3 protein: CASSLTRGQGLNTEAFF